The table lists the clone carrying this T cell receptor (beta chain) with a few counts. What it binds is not known. The record originates from a study of radiation and T cells in renal cell carcinoma. Sequencing was performed with immunoSEQ multiplex PCR; in TCRdb, only in-frame clones are kept and a portion is missing. The sample lists about 16,000 clones, roughly 60% seen once, with around 9.5% in the top ten. Looked up from germline, CDR1 is KGHSH and CDR2 is LQKENI. This CDR3 spans 14 amino acids. Losses at the gene ends were 3 bases for V and 6 bases for J; bases not matched to a gene: 3. Indicated treatment: treatment-naive control, cytoreductive nephrectomy. Sequenced control tumors were from about ten males and a handful of females, median age roughly 61. General study findings and limits: Only small tumor regions of 0.95 to 1 g were sampled.

This TCR derives from a man aged 40-55 years with renal cell carcinoma. Material: tumor tissue, obtained from a patient whose treatment was nephrectomy without radiotherapy. The chain combines TRBV18 with TRBJ1-5, with 9 bases that match TRBD1. CDR3 sequence (DNA): TGTGCCAGCTCACCGGGACAGGGTGGTCAGCCCCAGCATTTT. This codes for CASSPGQGGQPQHF.